Presented here are 17 T cell receptor beta chains from one specimen sequenced in a study of T cells in localized non-small cell lung cancer. Repertoires were generated with immunoSEQ multiplex PCR, while TCRdb's copy carries only in-frame clones and drops some. The sample holds 70,000 to 90,000 clones, 80% seen once. Sequencing used peripheral blood, obtained before any cancer treatment. Every receptor here comes from a female donor over 55 with stage I lung adenocarcinoma.

The table lists this clone with a count of one. V is TRBV30 and J is TRBJ1-3; D not certain. Trimming removed 2 bases from V and 0 bases from J, with 11 bases in between. The CDR3 consists of 15 residues. Germline CDR1 is GTSNPN and CDR2 is SVGIG (reference sequence). The CDR3 region has the DNA TGTGCCTGGAGTAGTCCAGCAGGCTCTGGAAACACCATATATTTT. It codes for CAWSSPAGSGNTIYF.

The rearrangement joins TRBV9 to TRBJ1-1, with D possibly being TRBD1 (5 bases). Germline CDR1 and CDR2: SGDLS and YYNGEE. Trimming took off 4 bases at V and 5 bases at J, with 18 bases between the two ends. The CDR3 runs to 15 residues. Here the CDR3 DNA reads TGTGCCAGCAGCCTGGGGGGATGGGGTAGTACTGAAGCTTTCTTT. Its translation is CASSLGGWGSTEAFF.

The V gene is TRBV30, the J gene TRBJ1-3; 10 nucleotides align to TRBD1. V lost 5 bases and J lost 2; bases outside the gene matches: 6. The V gene's germline CDR1 is GTSNPN and CDR2 SVGIG (reference sequence). The CDR3 loop spans 15 amino acids. The DNA for the CDR3 is TGTGCCTGGGGTCCCGGGACAGGGGCTGGAAACACCATATATTTT. This translates into CAWGPGTGAGNTIYF.

The genes are TRBV7-8 and TRBJ2-3; TRBD2 matches 7 bases. V was pared by 4 bases and J by 1 base, with 8 bases of the junction left unmatched. Germline loops: CDR1 SGHVS, CDR2 FQNEAQ. The CDR3 totals 16 residues. The CDR3: CASSWGGRGRTDTQYF. The CDR3 nucleotides are TGTGCCAGCAGCTGGGGGGGGAGGGGCCGCACAGATACGCAGTATTTT.

As DNA, the CDR3 is TGTGCCTGGAAGGGACCCGACTACGAGCAGTACTTC. Translation: CAWKGPDYEQYF. The chain links TRBV30 to TRBJ2-7, with D possibly called TRBD1 or TRBD2 (5 bases each). The CDR3 totals 12 residues. The V and J ends lost 4 bases and 3 bases respectively, with 10 bases between them. Germline V lookup: CDR1 GTSNPN, CDR2 SVGIG (reference sequence).

The rearrangement joins TRBV7-2 to TRBJ1-1; D gene ambiguous. The CDR3 length is 13 residues. V dropped 4 bases and J dropped 11 bases, with 17 bases sitting between them. Germline CDR1 and CDR2: SGHTA and FQGNSA. The CDR3 protein is CASSYGIPTDAFF. CDR3 DNA sequence: TGTGCCAGCAGCTATGGGATTCCAACGGATGCTTTCTTT. The complete variable domain, with remaining parts taken from reference TRBV7-2 and TRBJ1-1, reads GAGVSQSPSNKVTEKGKDVELRCDPISGHTALYWYRQSLGQGLEFLIYFQGNSAPDKSGLPSDRFSAERTGGSVSTLTIQRTQQEDSAVYLCASSYGIPTDAFFGQGTRLTVV.

The chain couples TRBV6-5 to TRBJ1-1; D remains unclear. The CDR3 is 14 amino acids. The V gene's germline CDR1 is MNHEY and CDR2 SVGAGI. V shed 7 bases and J shed 4 bases, with 16 bases lying between them. CDR3 loop: CASIFLGGRTEAFF. The CDR3 nucleotides read TGTGCCAGCATATTCCTGGGAGGGCGCACTGAAGCTTTCTTT.

The chain is built from TRBV7-2 and TRBJ1-1, with a tentative D call TRBD1 (6 bases). V was shortened by 4 bases and J by 5 bases, with 17 bases between the two germline ends. Germline-derived CDR1 and CDR2 are SGHTA and FQGNSA. The CDR3 is 15 amino acids. DNA of the CDR3: TGTGCCAGCAGCTACAACGAGGGGGGGAAAACTGAAGCTTTCTTT. Amino acids: CASSYNEGGKTEAFF.

This clone was recorded only once. This chain joins TRBV6-6 and TRBJ1-1; unclear D gene. CDR3 size: 12 residues. Germline assignment: CDR1 MNHNY and CDR2 SVGAGI (reference sequence). The germline V and J ends were trimmed by 2 bases and 0 bases, with 1 base remaining between them. In DNA form, the CDR3 reads TGTGCCAGCAGTTACGTGAACACTGAAGCTTTCTTT. It specifies CASSYVNTEAFF.

V is TRBV6-7 and J is TRBJ2-7; D is unresolved. TRBV6-7 is labeled an ORF, and its function is uncertain. There are 18 residues in the CDR3. V dropped 2 bases and J dropped 3 bases, with 23 bases sitting between them. The CDR3 loop reads CASSYAAWGRLVLYEQYF. DNA for the CDR3: TGTGCCAGCAGTTACGCAGCATGGGGTCGTCTCGTCCTCTACGAGCAGTACTTC.

This clone was seen a single time. The chain couples TRBV15 to TRBJ2-2; D is ambiguous. The V end was cut by 3 bases, the J end by 3 bases, with 14 bases between. Germline CDR1 and CDR2: LNHNV and YYDKDF (reference sequence). The length of the CDR3 is 16 residues. The CDR3 DNA reads as TGTGCCACCAGCAGTCAACGGGTTCTGGACACCGGGGAGCTGTTTTTT. This sequence encodes CATSSQRVLDTGELFF. Drawing the rest from reference TRBV15 and TRBJ2-2, the complete variable domain is DAMVIQNPRYQVTQFGKPVTLSCSQTLNHNVMYWYQQKSSQAPKLLFHYYDKDFNNEADTPDNFQSRRPNTSFCFLDIRSPGLGDTAMYLCATSSQRVLDTGELFFGEGSRLTVL.

The chain recombines TRBV9 with TRBJ2-2, with 7 bases identical to TRBD1. This CDR3 spans 14 amino acids. Germline-derived CDR1 and CDR2 are SGDLS and YYNGEE. V was pared by 6 bases and J by 5 bases, with 7 bases of the junction left unmatched. This chain's CDR3 is CASKDTGVTGELFF. The CDR3 DNA reads TGTGCCAGCAAAGACACAGGGGTGACCGGGGAGCTGTTTTTT.

The chain joins TRBV9 to TRBJ2-1; 12 nucleotides match TRBD2. Per the germline V gene, CDR1 is SGDLS and CDR2 is YYNGEE. This CDR3 contains 17 residues. V dropped 1 base and J dropped 4; count of bases not matched to a gene: 6. The CDR3 reads CASSVNPGTSGYNEQFF. Written as DNA, the CDR3 is TGTGCCAGCAGCGTAAACCCGGGGACTAGCGGGTACAATGAGCAGTTCTTC. Looking up the rest from reference TRBV9 and TRBJ2-1 gives the full variable domain: DSGVTQTPKHLITATGQRVTLRCSPRSGDLSVYWYQQSLDQGLQFLIQYYNGEERAKGNILERFSAQQFPDLHSELNLSSLELGDSALYFCASSVNPGTSGYNEQFFGPGTRLTVL.

This chain joins TRBV11-2 and TRBJ1-1; maybe TRBD1 (5 bases). The CDR3 covers 12 residues. The germline V and J ends were trimmed by 4 bases and 6 bases, with 9 bases remaining between them. Germline lookup yields CDR1 SGHAT and CDR2 FQNNGV. The CDR3 region has the DNA TGTGCCAGCAGCTATTGGGGGGCTGAAGCTTTCTTT. As protein: CASSYWGAEAFF.

The V and J genes are TRBV28 and TRBJ1-2, with D unclear. Germline values: CDR1 MDHEN, CDR2 SYDVKM. V shed 0 bases and J shed 5 bases, with 10 bases lying between them. This CDR3 spans 14 amino acids. The CDR3 DNA sequence: TGTGCCAGCAGTTTATGGGCGACGCGATATGGCTACACCTTC. It encodes CASSLWATRYGYTF.

The chain employs TRBV7-2 and TRBJ1-1; D possibly corresponds to TRBD1 (5 bases). The V gene's germline CDR1 is SGHTA and CDR2 FQGNSA. Trimming left V 6 bases short and J 0 bases short, with 8 bases between. CDR3 length: 13 amino acids. The CDR3 DNA sequence: TGTGCCAGCAGGCAGGGCCTGAACACTGAAGCTTTCTTT. It codes for CASRQGLNTEAFF.

This chain joins TRBV7-9 and TRBJ2-2, with 8 bases that match TRBD1. The CDR3 is 15 amino acids. The trim removed 5 bases at V and 4 bases at J, leaving 6 bases unmatched. Germline V gene sequence: CDR1 SEHNR, CDR2 FQNEAQ (reference sequence). The DNA of the CDR3 is TGTGCCAGCAGCACGACAGGGGACCCCACCGGGGAGCTGTTTTTT. Its protein is CASSTTGDPTGELFF.